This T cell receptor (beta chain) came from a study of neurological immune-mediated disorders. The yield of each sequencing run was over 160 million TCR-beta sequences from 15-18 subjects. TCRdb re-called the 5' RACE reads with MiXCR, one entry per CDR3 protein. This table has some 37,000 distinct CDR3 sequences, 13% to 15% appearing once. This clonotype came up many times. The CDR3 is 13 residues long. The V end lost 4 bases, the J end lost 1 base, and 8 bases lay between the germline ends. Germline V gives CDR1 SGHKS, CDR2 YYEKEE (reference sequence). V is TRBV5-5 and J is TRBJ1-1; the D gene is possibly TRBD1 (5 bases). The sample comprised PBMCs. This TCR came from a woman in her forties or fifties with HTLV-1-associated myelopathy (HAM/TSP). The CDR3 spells CASSLGPNTEAFF. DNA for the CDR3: TGTGCCAGCAGCCTGGGACCGAACACTGAAGCTTTCTTT.